Presented here are 32 T cell receptor beta chains from one specimen sequenced in a study of T-cell reconstitution after alpha-beta-depleted transplantation in children. Molecular barcoding with unique molecular identifiers was used for the TCRbeta library. TCRdb re-called the PCR reads with MiXCR, one entry per CDR3 protein. This sample has roughly 100,000 distinct CDR3 sequences, with approximately 8% found just once. This specimen was PBMCs, taken before TCRalphabeta/CD19-depleted stem cell transplant. The receptors here all came from a boy under 10 years old with acute lymphoblastic leukemia, due to receive a stem cell transplant.

This clonotype was detected a few times. V gene TRBV5-4 combines with J gene TRBJ1-1; a possible D gene is TRBD1 (6 bases). The V and J ends lost 4 bases and 8 bases respectively, with 18 bases between them. CDR1 and CDR2 from the germline V gene are SGHNT and YYREEE (reference sequence). The CDR3 totals 14 residues. The CDR3 sequence: CASSPTGQTLEAFF. The CDR3, as DNA: TGTGCCAGCAGCCCCACCGGACAGACTCTAGAAGCTTTCTTT.

J is TRBJ2-3 and V is TRBV19; TRBD2 matches at 9 bases. V shed 8 bases and J 3 bases; nucleotides not matched to a gene: 9. CDR1 and CDR2 from the germline V gene are LNHDA and SQIVND (reference sequence). This CDR3 is built from 15 residues. This CDR3 is CASASGGRSTDTQYF. The CDR3 coding sequence is TGTGCCAGTGCGAGCGGGGGGAGATCTACAGATACGCAGTATTTT.

This clonotype was counted at least ten times. The chain employs TRBV6-1 and TRBJ1-3, with D tentatively TRBD1 (6 bases). CDR1 and CDR2 (germline): MNHNS, SASEGT. There are 17 residues in the CDR3. V lost 6 bases and J 0 bases, leaving 18 bases between the germline ends. CDR3 nucleotide sequence: TGTGCCAGCAGACCTAACACAGGGCACTACTCTGGAAACACCATATATTTT. Translating it yields CASRPNTGHYSGNTIYF.

The V gene is TRBV19, the J gene TRBJ2-2, with D maybe TRBD1 (6 bases). This CDR3 has 14 amino acids. Germline loops: CDR1 LNHDA, CDR2 SQIVND (reference sequence). Trimming removed 8 bases at V and 2 bases at J, with 12 bases between. The CDR3 DNA reads TGTGCCAGTTTGACAGGATTAAACACCGGGGAGCTGTTTTTT. Encoded protein: CASLTGLNTGELFF.

There are many counts of this clonotype. The V and J genes are TRBV7-8 and TRBJ2-2; D possibly uses TRBD1 or TRBD2 (5 bases each). Germline V gene data show CDR1 as SGHVS and CDR2 as FQNEAQ. The V and J ends lost 8 bases and 2 bases respectively, with 12 bases between them. The CDR3 totals 14 residues. CDR3 loop: CASEGTANTGELFF. The CDR3 DNA follows: TGTGCCAGCGAGGGGACGGCAAACACCGGGGAGCTGTTTTTT.

V usage is TRBV28 and J usage is TRBJ1-1; D is unclear. This CDR3 comprises 13 residues. Germline V gives CDR1 MDHEN, CDR2 SYDVKM. V shed 6 bases and J shed 3 bases, with 11 bases lying between them. The CDR3 bases are TGTGCCAGCAGCCCCGTGGGGTACACTGAAGCTTTCTTT. As protein: CASSPVGYTEAFF.

In this sample, this clonotype turned up many times. The gene calls are TRBV20-1 and TRBJ2-7; 7 bases map to TRBD1. Trimming at V came to 6 bases and at J to 6 bases, leaving 5 bases not matched to a gene. The CDR3 is made up of 11 amino acids. Germline V gene data show CDR1 as DFQATT and CDR2 as SNEGSKA (reference sequence). This CDR3 reads CSAQQGLEQYF. CDR3 coding DNA: TGCAGTGCCCAACAGGGGCTCGAGCAGTACTTC.

The table lists this clonotype with many counts. The chain combines TRBV6-5 with TRBJ2-5, with D possibly TRBD1 on 6 matching bases. This CDR3 region has 14 residues. Germline lookup yields CDR1 MNHEY and CDR2 SVGAGI. Trimming left V 0 bases short and J 5 bases short, with 10 bases between. The CDR3 sequence is CASSYSGARETQYF. In DNA form, the CDR3 reads TGTGCCAGCAGTTACTCGGGGGCGCGTGAGACCCAGTACTTC.

J is TRBJ1-4 and V is TRBV7-9; 7 bases are a match to TRBD1. This CDR3 has 12 residues. Germline V gene sequence: CDR1 SEHNR, CDR2 FQNEAQ (reference sequence). V was clipped by 8 bases and J by 12 bases; unmatched bases: 9. DNA for the CDR3: TGTGCCAGCTCGGACAGGACGAGTCAACTGTTTTTT. Translated: CASSDRTSQLFF.

This clonotype was detected only a few times. This sequence joins TRBV3-1 and TRBJ2-1; 13 nucleotides align to TRBD2. In germline, CDR1 is LGHDT, CDR2 YNNKEL (reference sequence). The trim removed 3 bases at V and 7 bases at J, leaving 9 bases unmatched. The CDR3 consists of 17 residues. The CDR3 DNA is TGTGCCAGCAGCCATGCAAGACTAGCGGGGGGTTTGAATGAGCAGTTCTTC. Encoded protein: CASSHARLAGGLNEQFF.

The sample holds many counts of this clonotype. The chain recombines TRBV28 with TRBJ2-7; D not certain. Germline values: CDR1 MDHEN, CDR2 SYDVKM. Trimming shortened V by 10 bases and J by 1 base, and 17 bases separated the two germline ends. The CDR3 covers 14 residues. The DNA for the CDR3 is TGTGCCATCTCAGACACCACGGTTTCCTACGAGCAGTACTTC. Translated, it gives CAISDTTVSYEQYF.

On this clonotype itself: A junction end diverges from the germline sequence, so it may reflect a read error. The genes are TRBV20-1 and TRBJ2-1; the D is unclear. This CDR3 spans 16 amino acids. CDR1 is DFQATT, CDR2 SNEGSKA, per germline (reference sequence). Here the CDR3 reads CCARIGGPSSYNEQFF. DNA for the CDR3: TGCTGTGCTAGAATCGGTGGGCCCAGCTCCTACAATGAGCAGTTCTTC.

This clonotype was found a few times. This chain uses TRBV24-1 with TRBJ2-3; 10 nucleotides line up with TRBD1. Germline V gives CDR1 KGHDR, CDR2 SFDVKD. V shed 3 bases and J 4 bases; nucleotides not matched to a gene: 3. CDR3 length: 15 residues. The CDR3 DNA reads as TGTGCCACCAGTGATCCCGGGACAGGGGCAGATACGCAGTATTTT. Its translation: CATSDPGTGADTQYF.

This clonotype has only a few counts. The chain couples TRBV3-1 to TRBJ1-6; a weak D match, TRBD1 (5 bases). The germline V gene has CDR1 LGHDT and CDR2 YNNKEL (reference sequence). V lost 4 bases and J lost 3, with 13 bases in between. This CDR3 comprises 16 residues. CDR3 DNA sequence: TGTGCCAGCAGCCCATCCCCAGGGATCTATAATTCACCCCTCCACTTT. It is translated as CASSPSPGIYNSPLHF.

In this sample, this clonotype turned up many times. The J gene is TRBJ1-2, the V gene TRBV28; tentatively, D is TRBD1 (6 bases). V gave up 11 bases and J gave up 4 bases, with 14 bases separating them. Germline V gives CDR1 MDHEN, CDR2 SYDVKM. CDR3 size: 12 residues. The CDR3 bases are TGTGCCTCACGGGAGGGGGTCTATGGCTACACCTTC. The encoded protein is CASREGVYGYTF.

This clonotype was seen at least ten times. The CDR3 DNA follows: TGCAGTGCTAGAGACGGTCCCGGGACAGGGGACGAGCAGTACTTC. Translating gives CSARDGPGTGDEQYF. The chain couples TRBV20-1 to TRBJ2-7; 10 bases line up with TRBD1. V gave up 0 bases and J gave up 5 bases; unmatched junction bases: 7. Germline V gene data show CDR1 as DFQATT and CDR2 as SNEGSKA (reference sequence). This CDR3 comprises 15 residues.

This clonotype was recorded a few times. V is TRBV28 and J is TRBJ2-7; D gene unclear. Per the germline V gene, CDR1 is MDHEN and CDR2 is SYDVKM. This CDR3 contains 13 residues. V lost 3 bases and J 1 base, leaving 7 bases between the germline ends. Here the CDR3 reads CASSFSLSYEQYF. CDR3 bases: TGTGCCAGCAGTTTCTCCCTATCCTACGAGCAGTACTTC.

The chain employs TRBV6-1 and TRBJ2-5; 8 nucleotides line up with TRBD2. CDR1 MNHNS and CDR2 SASEGT come from the germline V gene. The CDR3 contains 15 residues. J gave up 4 bases and V 6 bases, and 10 bases lay outside the gene matches. DNA of the CDR3: TGTGCCAGCAGCCCGGGGGGGCCAGAGGGAGAGACCCAGTACTTC. This translates into CASSPGGPEGETQYF.

This clonotype was detected ten times or more. The V gene is TRBV25-1, the J gene TRBJ1-2; D gene ambiguous. CDR3 length: 12 amino acids. The V and J ends lost 4 bases and 9 bases respectively, with 12 bases between them. Germline CDR1 reads MGHDK; CDR2 reads SYGVNS. As DNA, the CDR3 is TGTGCCAGCAGTGGAAACACTGGAAGCTACACCTTC. This translates into CASSGNTGSYTF.

The rearrangement links TRBV6-4 to TRBJ1-6, with a weak D call TRBD1 (5 bases). The CDR3 runs to 14 residues. CDR1 MRHNA and CDR2 SNTAGT come from the germline V gene. The V end lost 3 bases, the J end lost 7 bases, and 10 bases lay between the germline ends. The CDR3 sequence is CASSEGRENSPLHF. In DNA, the CDR3 is TGTGCCAGCAGTGAAGGCAGGGAGAATTCACCCCTCCACTTT.

CDR3 nucleotide sequence: TGTGCCAGCTTAGGGACCGCTAGTGTGAACACTGAAGCTTTCTTT. Translation: CASLGTASVNTEAFF. V usage is TRBV10-3 and J usage is TRBJ1-1; D might be TRBD1 (5 bases). CDR1 is ENHRY and CDR2 is SYGVKD in the germline V gene. Trimming took 10 bases from V and 0 from J, leaving 18 bases between them. The CDR3 runs 15 residues.

The gene calls are TRBV6-1 and TRBJ2-2; the match to TRBD1 covers 11 bases. The CDR3 covers 15 residues. Unmatched junction bases numbered 6, after V lost 5 bases and J lost 7 bases. Per germline, CDR1 MNHNS and CDR2 SASEGT. The CDR3 DNA is TGTGCCAGCAGTACCCCGGACAGGGGGCGCGGGGAGCTGTTTTTT. Translation gives CASSTPDRGRGELFF.

This clonotype occurred a few times. The chain combines TRBV15 with TRBJ1-6, with D perhaps matching TRBD1 (6 bases). V shed 3 bases and J shed 9 bases, with 15 bases lying between them. The CDR3 covers 15 residues. Looked up from germline, CDR1 is LNHNV and CDR2 is YYDKDF (reference sequence). The CDR3 bases are TGTGCCACCAGCAGTTACCAGGGGAAATTTTCACCCCTCCACTTT. This sequence encodes CATSSYQGKFSPLHF.

This clonotype was counted at least ten times. This chain uses TRBV6-1 with TRBJ2-3, with 9 bases that match TRBD2. The CDR3 runs to 15 residues. The germline gives CDR1 MNHNS, CDR2 SASEGT. V lost 1 base and J lost 1; bases outside the gene matches: 0. The CDR3 loop reads CASSEERGGTDTQYF. DNA for the CDR3: TGTGCCAGCAGTGAAGAGCGGGGGGGCACAGATACGCAGTATTTT.

This clonotype was found a few times. The CDR3 protein is CASSEWPENTGELFF. In DNA, the CDR3 is TGTGCCAGCTCAGAATGGCCTGAGAACACCGGGGAGCTGTTTTTT. The J gene is TRBJ2-2, the V gene TRBV6-1; D is uncertain. CDR3 length equals 15 residues. Looked up from germline, CDR1 is MNHNS and CDR2 is SASEGT. V was pared by 8 bases and J by 1 base, with 14 bases between.

This clonotype turned up a few times. This rearrangement joins TRBV3-1 to TRBJ1-1; the D is unclear. Trimming stripped 2 bases from V and 6 bases from J, with 10 bases between. The CDR3 contains 13 residues. Germline V gene lookup returns CDR1 LGHDT and CDR2 YNNKEL (reference sequence). The CDR3 DNA sequence: TGTGCCAGCAGCCAAAGGATTAGGTCTGAAGCTTTCTTT. This codes for CASSQRIRSEAFF.

The table lists this clonotype with many counts. The chain recombines TRBV20-1 with TRBJ2-7, with unresolved D. The V and J ends lost 3 bases and 1 base respectively, with 13 bases between them. CDR1 is DFQATT, CDR2 SNEGSKA, per germline (reference sequence). The CDR3 covers 14 residues. The CDR3 sequence: CSARMGALSYEQYF. For the CDR3, the DNA is TGCAGTGCTAGGATGGGTGCGTTATCCTACGAGCAGTACTTC.

This clonotype was detected ten times or more. This rearrangement joins TRBV20-1 to TRBJ2-1, with D hard to call. The CDR3 is made up of 15 amino acids. Germline V gene lookup returns CDR1 DFQATT and CDR2 SNEGSKA (reference sequence). The V and J ends lost 0 bases and 8 bases respectively, with 17 bases between them. The CDR3 region is CSARDQQRSWDEQFF. In nucleotides, the CDR3 is TGCAGTGCTAGAGATCAACAGAGGAGTTGGGATGAGCAGTTCTTC.

The chain combines TRBV5-8 with TRBJ1-5; a weak D match, TRBD1 (6 bases). V lost 5 bases and J lost 4, with 13 bases in between. Germline CDR1 is SGHTS and CDR2 is YDEGEE. This CDR3 has 14 amino acids. CDR3 coding DNA: TGTGCCAGCAGTCTACAGGGCCTGAATCAGCCCCAGCATTTT. Its protein is CASSLQGLNQPQHF.

This clonotype was seen only a few times. The chain uses TRBV6-5 and TRBJ2-3; 9 bases are a match to TRBD2. The CDR3 has 16 amino acids. Germline V lookup: CDR1 MNHEY, CDR2 SVGAGI. V shed 0 bases and J 7 bases; nucleotides not matched to a gene: 8. DNA of the CDR3: TGTGCCAGCAGTTACTCCCGTGGCGGGGGGGTTTATACGCAGTATTTT. Amino acids: CASSYSRGGGVYTQYF.

This clonotype was seen ten or more times. J is TRBJ2-7 and V is TRBV28, with 7 bases lining up with TRBD1. Trimming at V came to 1 base and at J to 3 bases, leaving 15 bases not matched to a gene. This CDR3 region has 18 residues. CDR1 is MDHEN, CDR2 SYDVKM, per germline. The CDR3 DNA reads as TGTGCCAGCAGTTTATTATTCAAAACAGGGGCTATCGTCTACGAGCAGTACTTC. This codes for CASSLLFKTGAIVYEQYF.

Ten or more counts support this clonotype. This sequence joins TRBV14 and TRBJ2-5, with TRBD2 identical over 8 bases. Trimming removed 5 bases from V and 5 bases from J; junction bases left unmatched: 16. The CDR3 length is 17 residues. The V gene's germline CDR1 is SGHDN and CDR2 FVKESK. The CDR3 loop reads CASSNNLTGGPFETQYF. For the CDR3, the DNA is TGTGCCAGCAGCAATAACCTCACGGGGGGGCCGTTTGAGACCCAGTACTTC.